The entry below describes one T cell receptor (beta chain). Its target is unknown. This record belongs to a study of T cells in Graves' hyperthyroidism and ophthalmopathy. Amplified TCR beta CDR3 regions derived from RNA transcripts. Using the HTBI primer set, a first-round RT-PCR was run on the TCR CDR3. TCRdb processed the multiplex PCR reads anew with MiXCR; each CDR3 protein has one entry. The sample consists of 250,000 to 300,000 distinct CDR3 sequences, roughly 13% of them appearing once. A lack of ophthalmopathy progression within 18 months defined stable Graves' hyperthyroidism. Hyperthyroidism, newly diagnosed and lasting under 2 months, affected patients aged 18 to 65. Points from the study as a whole: Among thyroid clonotypes expanded above 0.001, most also appeared in blood. Ophthalmopathy was told apart from stable hyperthyroidism by a 13 V-J model.

The sequencing sample was made of blood. This TCR was sampled from a woman in her thirties or forties with Graves' hyperthyroidism.

CDR3 bases: TGTGCCAGCATCGACGGGACGTACTCCTACGAGCAGTACTTC. Encoded protein: CASIDGTYSYEQYF. The chain employs TRBV7-9 and TRBJ2-7, with D perhaps TRBD1 or TRBD2 (5 bases each). V was clipped by 7 bases and J by 0 bases, with 13 bases between them. The CDR3 has 14 amino acids. The germline V gene encodes CDR1 SEHNR and CDR2 FQNEAQ (reference sequence).